Listed here are 22 T cell receptor beta chains from one sample, sequenced in a study of cytomegalovirus exposure and HLA in healthy donors. The PCR ran on 60 Vbeta and 13 Jbeta primers. Data came from immunoSEQ multiplex PCR; TCRdb stores just in-frame clones and leaves some out. The sample shows 150,000 to 200,000 clones, roughly four fifths of them seen only once. Sample: PBMCs. The receptors here all came from a woman in her thirties or forties in good health and CMV-seronegative.

This chain connects TRBV9 to TRBJ1-3; TRBD1 matches at 12 bases. Germline-derived CDR1 and CDR2 are SGDLS and YYNGEE. V was pared by 8 bases and J by 3 bases, with 18 bases of the junction left unmatched. The CDR3 loop spans 19 amino acids. The CDR3 here is CARTAKARDRGLIGNTIYF. As DNA, the CDR3 is TGTGCCAGGACCGCCAAAGCTCGGGACAGGGGGCTAATTGGAAACACCATATATTTT.

This chain uses TRBV19 with TRBJ2-1, with D unresolved. V lost 3 bases and J lost 4, with 16 bases in between. This CDR3 has 16 residues. Germline V CDR1 and CDR2: LNHDA, SQIVND (reference sequence). This CDR3 reads CASSIRSSVFYNEQFF. The CDR3 nucleotides are TGTGCCAGTAGTATCCGAAGTTCAGTGTTTTACAATGAGCAGTTCTTC.

This clone was picked up a small number of times. The chain recombines TRBV6-5 with TRBJ2-5, with TRBD2 matching over 13 bases. The CDR3 sequence is 14 residues long. The ends lost 6 bases at V and 5 bases at J; junction bases unmatched: 3. Germline-derived CDR1 and CDR2 are MNHEY and SVGAGI. The CDR3 coding sequence is TGTGCCAGCAGCAAGGGACTAGCGGGGGAGACCCAGTACTTC. It codes for CASSKGLAGETQYF.

In its sample, this clone was seen a few times. The J gene is TRBJ2-3, the V gene TRBV18, with 9 bases identical to TRBD1. Per germline, CDR1 KGHSH and CDR2 LQKENI. Losses at the gene ends were 4 bases for V and 6 bases for J; bases not matched to a gene: 5. The CDR3 sequence is 14 residues long. This chain's CDR3 is CASSLQGARDTQYF. In DNA, the CDR3 is TGTGCCAGCTCACTACAGGGGGCAAGGGATACGCAGTATTTT.

The CDR3 DNA sequence: TGTGCCAGCTCACTTCGCCAGGTCGATAGCAATCAGCCCCAGCATTTT. The encoded protein is CASSLRQVDSNQPQHF. The J gene is TRBJ1-5, the V gene TRBV18; D uncertain. This CDR3 has 16 residues. V was pared by 4 bases and J by 0 bases, with 13 bases between. Germline CDR1 reads KGHSH; CDR2 reads LQKENI.

The gene calls are TRBV7-2 and TRBJ2-1; the match to TRBD2 covers 8 bases. This CDR3 contains 14 residues. Germline CDR1 reads SGHTA; CDR2 reads FQGNSA. V was pared by 2 bases and J by 8 bases, with 5 bases of the junction left unmatched. CDR3 in DNA: TGTGCCAGCAGCTTACGGGGGGGCGTCGATGAGCAGTTCTTC. Its translation: CASSLRGGVDEQFF. The full variable domain, in which reference TRBV7-2 and TRBJ2-1 provide the parts outside the CDR3, is GAGVSQSPSNKVTEKGKDVELRCDPISGHTALYWYRQSLGQGLEFLIYFQGNSAPDKSGLPSDRFSAERTGGSVSTLTIQRTQQEDSAVYLCASSLRGGVDEQFFGPGTRLTVL.

This clone was found once. V usage is TRBV13 and J usage is TRBJ1-1; 7 bases match TRBD1. CDR3 length: 14 residues. The J segment lost 10 bases and the V segment lost 0 bases, leaving 8 bases of the junction unmatched. The V gene's germline CDR1 is PRHDT and CDR2 FYEKMQ (reference sequence). CDR3 in DNA: TGTGCCAGCAGCTTAGGTCAGGGGGTGATGGCAGCTTTCTTT. It codes for CASSLGQGVMAAFF.

This chain connects TRBV5-1 to TRBJ2-5; the match to TRBD1 covers 7 bases. This CDR3 is built from 14 residues. The V gene end was trimmed by 4 bases and the J gene end by 5 bases; junction bases not matched to a gene: 8. Germline CDR1 and CDR2: SGHRS and YFSETQ. Here the CDR3 reads CASSLFLRGETQYF. The DNA for the CDR3 is TGCGCCAGCAGCCTATTCCTCAGGGGGGAGACCCAGTACTTC.

The CDR3 region is CASSLFRGRSSTDTQYF. The DNA for the CDR3 is TGTGCCAGCAGCTTATTCCGGGGGAGATCTAGCACAGATACGCAGTATTTT. The chain joins TRBV7-6 to TRBJ2-3; D is perhaps TRBD2 (6 bases). V was clipped by 2 bases and J by 0 bases, with 15 bases between them. The CDR3 has 17 amino acids. CDR1 is SGHVS, CDR2 FNYEAQ, per germline.

This rearrangement joins TRBV6-5 to TRBJ2-5; 7 bases are a match to TRBD2. Germline CDR1 is MNHEY and CDR2 is SVGAGI. The CDR3 loop spans 16 amino acids. The V segment lost 2 bases and the J segment 3 bases; nucleotides outside the gene matches: 9. Here the CDR3 DNA reads TGTGCCAGCAGTTACGGGCCCTTGAGCGGGGAAGAGACCCAGTACTTC. Amino acid sequence: CASSYGPLSGEETQYF.

The chain has TRBV4-1 and TRBJ1-6, with unresolved D. V was cut by 6 bases and J by 0 bases, with 18 bases left in between. The CDR3 totals 18 residues. Per the germline V gene, CDR1 is MGHRA and CDR2 is YSYEKL. The CDR3 loop is CASSPKVLPSSYNSPLHF. Written as DNA, the CDR3 is TGCGCCAGCAGTCCAAAGGTGCTCCCTAGCTCCTATAATTCACCCCTCCACTTT.

This chain connects TRBV4-1 to TRBJ2-5, with 8 bases lining up with TRBD2. The length of the CDR3 is 15 residues. In germline, CDR1 is MGHRA, CDR2 YSYEKL. V lost 4 bases, J lost 5 bases, and 9 bases stayed unmatched. The CDR3 sequence: CASSPAPGGPETQYF. CDR3 sequence (DNA): TGCGCCAGCAGCCCAGCCCCGGGGGGGCCGGAGACCCAGTACTTC.

The rearrangement links TRBV19 to TRBJ2-1, with 15 bases fitting TRBD2. Germline V lookup: CDR1 LNHDA, CDR2 SQIVND (reference sequence). The V and J ends lost 4 bases and 5 bases, in that order; junction bases with no gene match: 3. The CDR3 totals 16 residues. Here the CDR3 DNA reads TGTGCCAGTAGTAAGGGACTAGCGGGGGGAAACAATGAGCAGTTCTTC. This translates into CASSKGLAGGNNEQFF.

This chain joins TRBV5-1 and TRBJ2-5, with D possibly being TRBD1 (5 bases). In germline, CDR1 is SGHRS, CDR2 YFSETQ. Trimming stripped 0 bases from V and 2 bases from J, with 5 bases between. The CDR3 consists of 13 residues. The CDR3 reads CASSLEGQETQYF. Written as DNA, the CDR3 is TGCGCCAGCAGCTTGGAGGGGCAAGAGACCCAGTACTTC. The full variable domain, its missing parts supplied by reference TRBV5-1 and TRBJ2-5, is KAGVTQTPRYLIKTRGQQVTLSCSPISGHRSVSWYQQTPGQGLQFLFEYFSETQRNKGNFPGRFSGRQFSNSRSEMNVSTLELGDSALYLCASSLEGQETQYFGPGTRLLVL.

V gene TRBV18 combines with J gene TRBJ2-3; 11 nucleotides align to TRBD2. Germline CDR1 and CDR2: KGHSH and LQKENI. Trimming took 3 bases from V and 2 from J; bases not matched to a gene: 10. The CDR3 is made up of 18 amino acids. The CDR3 spells CASSPNGVAGGNTDTQYF. The CDR3 coding sequence is TGTGCCAGCTCACCTAACGGCGTAGCGGGGGGGAACACAGATACGCAGTATTTT.

The chain links TRBV4-2 to TRBJ2-7, with TRBD2 matching 14 bases. This CDR3 comprises 18 residues. Germline CDR1 is LGHNA and CDR2 is YNFKEQ. Trimming cost V 0 bases and J 0 bases; bases outside gene matches: 4. CDR3 loop: CASSQEGTSGGLSYEQYF. As DNA, the CDR3 is TGTGCCAGCAGCCAAGAAGGGACTAGCGGGGGCCTCTCCTACGAGCAGTACTTC.

As for this clone: Distinct nucleotide sequences in the sample also encode this CDR3. The V and J genes are TRBV5-1 and TRBJ1-1, with 9 bases matching TRBD1. V lost 3 bases to trimming and J lost 0 bases; unmatched junction nucleotides: 3. This CDR3 has 15 residues. CDR1 is SGHRS, CDR2 YFSETQ, per germline. CDR3 DNA: TGCGCCAGCAGCTGGACAGGGGCCCTGAACACTGAAGCTTTCTTT. It specifies CASSWTGALNTEAFF.

The chain has TRBV11-2 and TRBJ2-7; 7 nucleotides match TRBD2. V gave up 0 bases and J gave up 0 bases; unmatched junction bases: 5. The CDR3 spans 16 residues. Germline lookup yields CDR1 SGHAT and CDR2 FQNNGV. The CDR3 loop is CASSLEGAGVSYEQYF. The CDR3 DNA follows: TGTGCCAGCAGCTTAGAAGGGGCGGGGGTCTCCTACGAGCAGTACTTC. The variable domain in full, with the rest retrieved from reference TRBV11-2 and TRBJ2-7, is EAGVAQSPRYKIIEKRQSVAFWCNPISGHATLYWYQQILGQGPKLLIQFQNNGVVDDSQLPKDRFSAERLKGVDSTLKIQPAKLEDSAVYLCASSLEGAGVSYEQYFGPGTRLTVT.

The rearrangement links TRBV29-1 to TRBJ2-2; TRBD2 aligns across 7 bases. The CDR3 has 15 amino acids. Per the germline V gene, CDR1 is SQVTM and CDR2 is ANQGSEA. Trimming took 7 bases from V and 2 from J; bases not matched to a gene: 10. CDR3 in DNA: TGCAGCGCAAAACGTAGCGGGCAAAACACCGGGGAGCTGTTTTTT. Its translation: CSAKRSGQNTGELFF.

The chain recombines TRBV5-1 with TRBJ2-1; 12 bases match TRBD2. CDR3 size: 17 residues. With 3 bases clipped from V and 3 bases from J, the junction kept 7 bases outside the gene matches. Germline loops: CDR1 SGHRS, CDR2 YFSETQ. In nucleotides, the CDR3 is TGCGCCAGCAGCTCAAATCCGGGACTAGCGGGCTACAATGAGCAGTTCTTC. Translated: CASSSNPGLAGYNEQFF.

The chain combines TRBV7-9 with TRBJ1-5; possible D gene TRBD1, 5 bases. CDR3 size: 12 residues. CDR1 is SEHNR and CDR2 is FQNEAQ in the germline V gene (reference sequence). The V end was cut by 3 bases, the J end by 8 bases, with 8 bases between. CDR3 protein: CASSFLGEPQHF. The CDR3 nucleotides read TGTGCCAGCAGCTTCTTAGGGGAGCCCCAGCATTTT.

V usage is TRBV11-2 and J usage is TRBJ2-3; 7 positions match TRBD1. This CDR3 is 14 amino acids long. The V and J ends lost 5 bases and 6 bases, in that order; junction bases with no gene match: 8. Per the germline V gene, CDR1 is SGHAT and CDR2 is FQNNGV. In DNA form, the CDR3 reads TGTGCCAGCAGCGCGGCGACAGGGTCGGATACGCAGTATTTT. Its protein is CASSAATGSDTQYF. Looking up the rest from reference TRBV11-2 and TRBJ2-3 gives the full variable domain: EAGVAQSPRYKIIEKRQSVAFWCNPISGHATLYWYQQILGQGPKLLIQFQNNGVVDDSQLPKDRFSAERLKGVDSTLKIQPAKLEDSAVYLCASSAATGSDTQYFGPGTRLTVL.